This T cell receptor (beta chain) was documented in a study of blood T cell repertoires in COVID-19. As for the study in general: COVID-19 samples from acute and convalescent phases originated in the United States, Italy and Spain.

V lost 7 bases to trimming and J lost 2 bases, with 10 bases between them. The CDR3 contains 13 residues. CDR1 and CDR2 from the germline V gene are MNHEY and SMNVEV (reference sequence). Original processing methods: From reference gene primer amplification, estimates of nucleated cell counts were derived. Sequencing used immunoSEQ multiplex PCR; TCRdb keeps in-frame clones, though not all of them. The V and J calls and the clone size are those of that table, but D and trimming were determined from the DNA. The sample lists 150,000 or so clones, around 80% seen once, with approximately 19% in the top ten.

The sequence came from a woman older than 75 with acute or convalescent COVID-19. The sequencing sample was made of peripheral blood. The chain employs TRBV27 and TRBJ2-3, with D possibly matching TRBD1 (5 bases). The CDR3 DNA is TGTGCCAGCACCTGGGGCCTCACAGATACGCAGTATTTT. Translating it yields CASTWGLTDTQYF.